This T cell receptor (beta chain) was sequenced during a study of PD-1 blockade in mismatch repair-deficient tumors. Study-level findings and limits: Tumor-resident clones, often absent from pretreatment blood, expanded after pembrolizumab and then contracted.

Mismatch repair deficiency was confirmed in all patients, by PCR or immunohistochemistry. V shed 4 bases, J shed 8 bases, and the junction held 5 bases outside the gene matches. This CDR3 has 13 residues. Germline-derived CDR1 and CDR2 are SGHDN and FVKESK. Libraries were prepared by immunoSEQ multiplex PCR; TCRdb keeps only in-frame clonotypes and omits some of them. The data show roughly 120,000 clones, 88% seen once. In the case of this clone: The antigen is unknown.

Specimen: peripheral blood, collected approximately 70 weeks after starting pembrolizumab. This clonotype was sampled from an adult with mismatch repair-deficient cancer. The chain carries TRBV14 and TRBJ2-4, with 7 positions matching TRBD2. DNA of the CDR3: TGTGCCAGCAGCCCCCGGGGGAGGGACATTCAGTACTTC. Protein sequence: CASSPRGRDIQYF.